These 8 T cell receptor beta chains share one sample of origin, sequenced in a study of chemoradiotherapy in HPV16-positive cancers. Sequenced by immunoSEQ multiplex PCR; TCRdb stores in-frame clones only, minus some. The sample includes 8,000 to 9,000 clones, about 74% of them seen just once. Collection of the sample occurred from a patient who underwent chemoradiotherapy. The receptors shown here come from a human donor with HPV-associated anogenital cancer.

The V and J genes are TRBV5-1 and TRBJ2-2; the D gene is possibly TRBD2 (5 bases). The CDR3 loop spans 17 amino acids. Germline V gene sequence: CDR1 SGHRS, CDR2 YFSETQ. Trimming pared 4 bases from V and 4 bases from J, leaving 20 bases between. This CDR3 is CASSPAMVAGLTGELFF. CDR3 nucleotide sequence: TGCGCCAGCAGCCCGGCCATGGTAGCAGGACTCACCGGGGAGCTGTTTTTT.

By its share, this clone is large (0.1 to 1%). The chain recombines TRBV2 with TRBJ2-7; D is possibly TRBD1 (5 bases). The CDR3 covers 12 residues. The V gene's germline CDR1 is SNHLY and CDR2 FYNNEI. Trimming stripped 9 bases from V and 4 bases from J, with 13 bases between. CDR3 coding DNA: TGTGCCAGTCAGGGTAGCAGGTACGAGCAGTACTTC. Its protein is CASQGSRYEQYF.

The chain links TRBV6-1 to TRBJ2-1; TRBD1 might be the D (5 bases). Germline CDR1 is MNHNS and CDR2 is SASEGT. The V end was cut by 2 bases, the J end by 4 bases, with 12 bases between. CDR3 size: 15 residues. The CDR3 is CASSERGEPYNEQFF. The CDR3 DNA is TGTGCCAGCAGTGAAAGGGGCGAACCATACAATGAGCAGTTCTTC.

This chain connects TRBV29-1 to TRBJ1-2; D unresolved. The CDR3 length is 11 residues. Between the trimmed V and J ends, which lost 4 bases and 2 bases, there was a span of 5 bases. CDR1 is SQVTM and CDR2 is ANQGSEA in the germline V gene. In nucleotides, the CDR3 is TGCAGCGTTGTGTTGAACTATGGCTACACCTTC. It yields the protein CSVVLNYGYTF.

Points on this clone: Its ends do not fully match the called genes, so a read error is possible. The chain is built from TRBV27 and TRBJ2-1; unclear D gene. The germline CDR1 and CDR2 sequences are MNHEY and SMNVEV (reference sequence). The CDR3 sequence is 15 residues long. CDR3 nucleotide sequence: TGTGCCACCAGTTTCCGGAGTACGGCCTACAATGAGCAGTTCTTC. The encoded protein is CATSFRSTAYNEQFF.

V gene TRBV5-6 combines with J gene TRBJ2-7; D remains unclear. Germline V gene data show CDR1 as SGHDT and CDR2 as YYEEEE. Trimming took off 4 bases at V and 6 bases at J, with 17 bases between the two ends. The CDR3 is 14 amino acids. The CDR3, as DNA: TGTGCCAGCAGCCAAAGGACCAAATCGGGCGAGCAGTACTTC. It translates to CASSQRTKSGEQYF.

This clone has just a few counts. This chain links TRBV19 with TRBJ2-7, with D perhaps matching TRBD1 (5 bases). Germline V gives CDR1 LNHDA, CDR2 SQIVND (reference sequence). This CDR3 has 13 residues. Trimming took 8 bases from V and 7 from J, leaving 18 bases between them. The CDR3: CASGTTVISEQYF. The DNA for the CDR3 is TGTGCCAGTGGCACGACAGTAATTTCAGAGCAGTACTTC.

This clone was counted a few times. The gene calls are TRBV5-1 and TRBJ2-7; perhaps TRBD1 as D (6 bases). CDR1 and CDR2 from the germline V gene are SGHRS and YFSETQ. The V gene lost 1 base and the J gene lost 5 bases, with 16 bases spanning the gap. CDR3 length: 15 amino acids. CDR3 sequence reads: CASSLFGGPGDEQYF. CDR3 DNA: TGCGCCAGCAGCTTGTTTGGCGGACCAGGGGACGAGCAGTACTTC.